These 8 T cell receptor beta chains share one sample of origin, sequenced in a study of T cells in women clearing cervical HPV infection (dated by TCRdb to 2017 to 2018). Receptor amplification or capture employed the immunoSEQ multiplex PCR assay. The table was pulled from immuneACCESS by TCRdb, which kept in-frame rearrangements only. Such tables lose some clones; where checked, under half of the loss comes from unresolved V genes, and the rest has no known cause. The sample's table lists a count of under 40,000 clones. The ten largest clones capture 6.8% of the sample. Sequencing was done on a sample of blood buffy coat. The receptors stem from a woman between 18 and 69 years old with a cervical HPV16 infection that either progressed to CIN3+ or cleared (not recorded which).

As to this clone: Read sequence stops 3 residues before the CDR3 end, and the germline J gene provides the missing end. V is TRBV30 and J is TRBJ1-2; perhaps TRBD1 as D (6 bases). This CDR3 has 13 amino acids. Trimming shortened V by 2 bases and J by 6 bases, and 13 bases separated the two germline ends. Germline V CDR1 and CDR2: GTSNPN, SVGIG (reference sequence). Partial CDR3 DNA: TGTGCCTGGAGTCTAGGCGGGGGCCATGGC. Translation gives CAWSLGGGHG. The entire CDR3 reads CAWSLGGGHGYTF.

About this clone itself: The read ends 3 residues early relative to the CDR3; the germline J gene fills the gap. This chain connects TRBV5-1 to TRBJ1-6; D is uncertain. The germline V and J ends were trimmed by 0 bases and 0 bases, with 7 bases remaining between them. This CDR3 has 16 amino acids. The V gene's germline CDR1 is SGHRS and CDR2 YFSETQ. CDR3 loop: CASSLGLSSYNSPLHF. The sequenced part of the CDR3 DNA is TGCGCCAGCAGCTTGGGTCTCAGCTCCTATAATTCACCC.

This chain's CDR3 is CASPRPGGAPNEQFF. Partial CDR3 DNA: TGTGCCAGTCCTCGTCCAGGGGGCGCCCCCAATGAG. The chain carries TRBV7-9 and TRBJ2-1; 8 bases match TRBD1. Read coverage stops 3 residues before the CDR3 terminus; the germline J gene supplies the remainder. CDR1 is SEHNR, CDR2 FQNEAQ, per germline (reference sequence). J lost 6 bases, V lost 9 bases, and 13 bases had no gene match. This CDR3 region has 15 residues.

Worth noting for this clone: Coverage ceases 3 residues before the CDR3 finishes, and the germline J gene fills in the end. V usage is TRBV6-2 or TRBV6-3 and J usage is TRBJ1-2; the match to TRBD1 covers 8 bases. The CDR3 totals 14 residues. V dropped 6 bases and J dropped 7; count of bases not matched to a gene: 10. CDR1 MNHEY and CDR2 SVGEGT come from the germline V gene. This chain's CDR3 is CASRWTGSSRGYTF. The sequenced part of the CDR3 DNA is TGTGCCAGCAGGTGGACAGGGTCTTCTCGTGGC.

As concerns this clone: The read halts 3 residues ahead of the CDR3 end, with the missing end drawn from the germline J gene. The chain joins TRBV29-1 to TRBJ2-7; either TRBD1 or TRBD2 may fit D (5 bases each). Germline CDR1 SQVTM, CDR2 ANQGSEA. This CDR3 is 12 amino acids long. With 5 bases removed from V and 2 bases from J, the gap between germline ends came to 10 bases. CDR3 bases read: TGCAGCGTTCGAGGGGTAACCTACGAG. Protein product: CSVRGVTYE. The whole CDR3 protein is CSVRGVTYEQYF.

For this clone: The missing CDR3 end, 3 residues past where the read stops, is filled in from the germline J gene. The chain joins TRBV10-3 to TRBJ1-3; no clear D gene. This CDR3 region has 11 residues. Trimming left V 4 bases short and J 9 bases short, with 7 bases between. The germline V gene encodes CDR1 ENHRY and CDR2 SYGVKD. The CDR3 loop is CAISVEATIYF. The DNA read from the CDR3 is TGTGCCATCAGTGTTGAGGCCACC.

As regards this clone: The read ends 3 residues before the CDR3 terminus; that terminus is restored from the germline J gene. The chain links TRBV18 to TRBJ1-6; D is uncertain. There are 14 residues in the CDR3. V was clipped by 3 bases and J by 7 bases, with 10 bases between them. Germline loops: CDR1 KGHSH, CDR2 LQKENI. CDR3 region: CASSPGQENSPLHF. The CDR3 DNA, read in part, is TGTGCCAGCTCACCGGGCCAGGAAAATTCACCC. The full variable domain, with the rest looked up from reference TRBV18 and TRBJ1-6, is NAGVMQNPRHLVRRRGQEARLRCSPMKGHSHVYWYRQLPEEGLKFMVYLQKENIIDESGMPKERFSAEFPKEGPSILRIQQVVRGDSAAYFCASSPGQENSPLHFGNGTRLTVT.

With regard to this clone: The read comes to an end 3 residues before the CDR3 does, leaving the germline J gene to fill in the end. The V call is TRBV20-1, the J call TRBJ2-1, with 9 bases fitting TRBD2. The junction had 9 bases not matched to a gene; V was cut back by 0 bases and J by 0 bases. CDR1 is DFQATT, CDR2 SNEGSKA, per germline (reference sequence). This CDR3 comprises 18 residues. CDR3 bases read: TGCAGTGCTAGAGATGGGGTCGCGGGAGGGAGCTCCTACAATGAG. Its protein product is CSARDGVAGGSSYNE. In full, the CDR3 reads CSARDGVAGGSSYNEQFF.